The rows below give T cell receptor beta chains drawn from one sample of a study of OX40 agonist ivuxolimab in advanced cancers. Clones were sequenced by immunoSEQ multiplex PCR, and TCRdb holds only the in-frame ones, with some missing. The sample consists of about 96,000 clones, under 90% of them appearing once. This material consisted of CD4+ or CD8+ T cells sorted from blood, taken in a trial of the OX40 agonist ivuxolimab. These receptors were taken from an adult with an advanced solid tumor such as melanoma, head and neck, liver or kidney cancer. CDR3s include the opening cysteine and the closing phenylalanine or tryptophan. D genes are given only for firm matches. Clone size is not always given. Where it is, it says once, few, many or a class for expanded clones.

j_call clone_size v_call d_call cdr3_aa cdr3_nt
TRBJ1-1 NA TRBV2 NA CASSEVVSRQGKAFF TGTGCCAGCAGTGAAGTTGTTTCCCGTCAGGGCAAAGCTTTCTTT
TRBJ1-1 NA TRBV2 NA CASSVERGPNTEAFF TGTGCCAGCAGTGTAGAGAGAGGTCCAAACACTGAAGCTTTCTTT
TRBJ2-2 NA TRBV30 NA CAWSVAANTGELFF TGTGCCTGGAGTGTCGCTGCGAACACCGGGGAGCTGTTTTTT
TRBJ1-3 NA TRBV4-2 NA CASSQTDSGNTIYF TGTGCCAGCAGCCAGACAGACTCTGGAAACACCATATATTTT
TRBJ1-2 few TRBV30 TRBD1 CARDRVPYGYTF TGTGCCCGGGACAGGGTGCCCTATGGCTACACCTTC
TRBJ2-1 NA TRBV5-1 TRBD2 CASSLQTSGYTYNEQFF TGCGCCAGCAGCTTGCAAACTAGCGGGTACACCTACAATGAGCAGTTCTTC
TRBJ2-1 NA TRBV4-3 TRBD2 CASSPRLAGGLDNEQFF TGCGCCAGCAGCCCCCGACTGGCGGGGGGGCTCGACAATGAGCAGTTCTTC
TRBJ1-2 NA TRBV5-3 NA CARTPSPGGPTYGYTF TGTGCCAGAACCCCAAGCCCAGGTGGCCCCACCTATGGCTACACCTTC
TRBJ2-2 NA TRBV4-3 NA CASSQGGGVNTGELFF TGCGCCAGCAGCCAAGGTGGCGGGGTTAACACCGGGGAGCTGTTTTTT
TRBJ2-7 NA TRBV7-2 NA CASSPAGTPYEQYF TGTGCCAGCAGCCCCGCCGGGACCCCCTACGAGCAGTACTTC
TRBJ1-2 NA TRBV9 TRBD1 CASSVRTGNGYTF TGTGCCAGCAGCGTACGGACAGGGAATGGCTACACCTTC
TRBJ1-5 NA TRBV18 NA CASSTEYSNQPQHF TGTGCCAGCTCAACAGAGTATAGCAATCAGCCCCAGCATTTT
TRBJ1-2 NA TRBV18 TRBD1 CASSLTGHGYTF TGTGCCAGCTCACTGACAGGGCATGGCTACACCTTC
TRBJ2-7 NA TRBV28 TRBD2 CASSFGLAGEPYEQYF TGTGCCAGCAGTTTTGGGCTAGCGGGAGAACCCTACGAGCAGTACTTC
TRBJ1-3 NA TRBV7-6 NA CASSLGVVLTASGNTIYF TGTGCCAGCAGCTTAGGAGTTGTGTTGACAGCCTCTGGAAACACCATATATTTT
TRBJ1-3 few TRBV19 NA CASSAVVGDTIYF TGTGCCAGTAGTGCGGTAGTAGGCGACACCATATATTTT
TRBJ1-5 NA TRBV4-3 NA CASSQVRGGHQPQHF TGCGCCAGCAGCCAAGTACGCGGAGGACATCAGCCCCAGCATTTT
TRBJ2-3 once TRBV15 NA CATSRDRPFDADTQYF TGTGCCACCAGCAGAGATCGTCCCTTCGACGCAGATACGCAGTATTTT
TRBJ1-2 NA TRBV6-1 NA CASSEGGTNYGYTF TGTGCCAGCAGTGAGGGGGGGACTAACTATGGCTACACCTTC
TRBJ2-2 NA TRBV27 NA CASSTTGELFF TGTGCCAGCAGTACCACCGGGGAGCTGTTTTTT
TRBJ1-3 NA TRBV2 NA CASSEQGSGNTIYF TGTGCCAGCAGTGAACAGGGGAGTGGAAACACCATATATTTT
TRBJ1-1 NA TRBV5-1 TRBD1 CASSRDRANTEAFF TGCGCCAGCAGCAGGGACAGGGCGAACACTGAAGCTTTCTTT
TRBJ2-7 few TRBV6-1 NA CASSLGLYEQYF TGTGCCAGCAGCCTCGGACTCTACGAGCAGTACTTC
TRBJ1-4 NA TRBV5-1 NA CASSLGPLGEKLFF TGCGCCAGCAGCTTAGGTCCGCTTGGTGAAAAACTGTTTTTT
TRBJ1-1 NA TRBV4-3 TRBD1 CASSQGTGVRTEAFF TGCGCCAGCAGCCAAGGGACAGGGGTGAGGACTGAAGCTTTCTTT
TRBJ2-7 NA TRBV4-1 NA CASSQEYGGPIYEQYF TGCGCCAGCAGCCAAGAGTACGGCGGGCCAATTTACGAGCAGTACTTC
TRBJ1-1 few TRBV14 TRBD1 CASSPSTGWGTEAFF TGTGCCAGCAGCCCTTCGACAGGGTGGGGGACTGAAGCTTTCTTT
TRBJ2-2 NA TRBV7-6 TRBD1 CASSLNRGPPGELFF TGTGCCAGCAGCTTAAACAGGGGGCCCCCCGGGGAGCTGTTTTTT
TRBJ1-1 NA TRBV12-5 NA CASLAPTGPIDTEAFF TGTGCTAGCCTCGCACCCACAGGGCCCATCGACACTGAAGCTTTCTTT
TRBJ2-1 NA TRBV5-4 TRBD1 CASSLEGQNNEQFF TGTGCCAGCAGCTTGGAGGGACAGAATAATGAGCAGTTCTTC
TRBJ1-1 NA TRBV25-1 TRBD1 CASKGQLNTEAFF TGTGCCAGCAAGGGACAGTTGAACACTGAAGCTTTCTTT
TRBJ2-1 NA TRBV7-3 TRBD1 CASSLKQGPFEQFF TGTGCCAGCAGCTTAAAACAGGGGCCTTTTGAGCAGTTCTTC
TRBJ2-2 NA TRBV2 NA CASSEQVTGELFF TGTGCCAGCAGTGAACAGGTCACCGGGGAGCTGTTTTTT
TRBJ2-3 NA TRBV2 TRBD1 CASRVTGAYTDTQYF TGTGCCAGCAGAGTCACAGGGGCCTACACAGATACGCAGTATTTT
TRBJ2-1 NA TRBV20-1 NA CSAKGNEQFF TGCAGTGCTAAGGGAAATGAGCAGTTCTTC
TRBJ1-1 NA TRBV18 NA CASVLGGTEAFF TGTGCCAGCGTGCTCGGGGGAACTGAAGCTTTCTTT
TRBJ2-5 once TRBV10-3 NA CAISQGPQETQYF TGTGCCATCTCCCAGGGGCCCCAAGAGACCCAGTACTTC
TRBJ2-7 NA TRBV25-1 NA CASSEWETYEQYF TGTGCCAGCAGTGAATGGGAAACCTACGAGCAGTACTTC
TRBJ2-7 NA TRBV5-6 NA CASSTFWTESSYEQYF TGTGCCAGCAGCACCTTTTGGACAGAGAGCTCCTACGAGCAGTACTTC
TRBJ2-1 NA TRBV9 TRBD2 CASSGTSGDTYNEQFF TGTGCCAGCAGCGGGACTAGCGGGGATACCTACAATGAGCAGTTCTTC
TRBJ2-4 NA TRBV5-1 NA CASSGGNKNIQYF TGCGCCAGCAGTGGGGGGAACAAAAACATTCAGTACTTC
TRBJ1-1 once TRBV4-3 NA CASSHESGLSEAFF TGCGCCAGCAGCCACGAGAGTGGATTGTCTGAAGCTTTCTTT
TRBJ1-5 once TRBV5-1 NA CASSLVGNPDQPQHF TGCGCCAGCAGCTTGGTGGGTAATCCCGATCAGCCCCAGCATTTT
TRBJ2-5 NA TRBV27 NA CASSLSSTQETQYF TGTGCCAGCAGTTTATCCTCCACCCAAGAGACCCAGTACTTC
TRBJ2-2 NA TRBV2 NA CASSETQGSTGELFF TGTGCCAGCAGTGAGACCCAGGGGTCTACCGGGGAGCTGTTTTTT
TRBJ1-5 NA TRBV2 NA CASSSSSGNNQPQHF TGTGCCAGCAGTTCATCATCAGGGAACAATCAGCCCCAGCATTTT
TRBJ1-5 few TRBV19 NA CASSIGDQPQHF TGTGCCAGTAGTATAGGGGATCAGCCCCAGCATTTT
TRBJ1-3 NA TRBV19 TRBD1 CASSPQTGGAGNTIYF TGTGCCAGTAGTCCCCAGACAGGGGGAGCTGGAAACACCATATATTTT
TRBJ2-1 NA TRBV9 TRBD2 CASSVLGSSGSVTSYNEQFF TGTGCCAGCAGCGTCCTAGGGTCTAGCGGGAGTGTCACCTCGTACAATGAGCAGTTCTTC
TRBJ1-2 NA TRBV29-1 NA CSVGSTGNYGYTF TGCAGCGTTGGATCCACAGGGAACTATGGCTACACCTTC
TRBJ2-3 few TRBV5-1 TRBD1 CASSWTGQGRGDTQYF TGCGCCAGCAGCTGGACGGGACAGGGAAGAGGGGATACGCAGTATTTT
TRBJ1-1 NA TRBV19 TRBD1 CASMPTGRNTEAFF TGTGCCAGTATGCCGACAGGGAGGAACACTGAAGCTTTCTTT
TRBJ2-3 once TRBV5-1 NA CASSLGTAGGDTQYF TGCGCCAGCAGCTTGGGGACGGCTGGGGGAGATACGCAGTATTTT
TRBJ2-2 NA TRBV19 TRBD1 CASSNVVGQGWTGELFF TGTGCCAGTAGTAATGTAGTGGGACAGGGTTGGACCGGGGAGCTGTTTTTT
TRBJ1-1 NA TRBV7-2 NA CASSLRTEGRSTEAFF TGTGCCAGCAGCTTGCGGACCGAGGGGAGGAGCACTGAAGCTTTCTTT
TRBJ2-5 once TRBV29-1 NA CSVEDPSSGETQYF TGCAGCGTTGAAGACCCGTCGTCGGGGGAGACCCAGTACTTC
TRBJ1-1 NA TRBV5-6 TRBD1 CASSPLDRVGPEAFF TGTGCCAGCAGCCCGCTTGACAGGGTCGGGCCTGAAGCTTTCTTT
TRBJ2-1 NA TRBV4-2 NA CASSTSNDNEQFF TGTGCCAGCAGCACCTCTAATGACAATGAGCAGTTCTTC
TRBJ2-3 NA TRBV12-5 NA CASVLGKMTSTDTQYF TGTGCTAGTGTACTCGGGAAGATGACTAGCACAGATACGCAGTATTTT